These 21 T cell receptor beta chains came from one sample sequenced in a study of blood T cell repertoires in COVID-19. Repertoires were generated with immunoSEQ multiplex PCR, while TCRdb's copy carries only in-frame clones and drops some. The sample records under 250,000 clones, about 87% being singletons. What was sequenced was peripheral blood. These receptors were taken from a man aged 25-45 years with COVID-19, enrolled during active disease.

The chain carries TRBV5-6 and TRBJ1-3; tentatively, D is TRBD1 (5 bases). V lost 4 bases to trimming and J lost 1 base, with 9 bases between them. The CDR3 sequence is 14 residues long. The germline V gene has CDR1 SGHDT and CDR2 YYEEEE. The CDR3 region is CASSTGFSGNTIYF. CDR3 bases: TGTGCCAGCAGCACAGGTTTTTCTGGAAACACCATATATTTT.

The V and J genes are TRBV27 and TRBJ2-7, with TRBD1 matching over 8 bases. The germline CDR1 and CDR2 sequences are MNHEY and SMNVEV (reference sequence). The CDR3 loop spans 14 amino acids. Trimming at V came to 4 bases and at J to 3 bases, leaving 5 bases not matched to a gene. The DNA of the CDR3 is TGTGCCAGCAGTTCCGGACAGGGATTCTACGAGCAGTACTTC. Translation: CASSSGQGFYEQYF.

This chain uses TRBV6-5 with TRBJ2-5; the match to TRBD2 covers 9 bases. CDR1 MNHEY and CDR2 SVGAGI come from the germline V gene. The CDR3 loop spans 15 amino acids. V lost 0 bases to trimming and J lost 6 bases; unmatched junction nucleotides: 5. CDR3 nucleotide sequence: TGTGCCAGCAGTTACTCCCCGGGACTAGCCAAGACCCAGTACTTC. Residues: CASSYSPGLAKTQYF.

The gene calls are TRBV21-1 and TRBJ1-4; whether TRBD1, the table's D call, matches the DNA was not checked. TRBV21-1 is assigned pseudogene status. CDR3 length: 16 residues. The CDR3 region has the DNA TGTGCCAGCAGCAAACCGAAAGGGGGAGCTAATGAAAAACTGTTTTTT. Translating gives CASSKPKGGANEKLFF.

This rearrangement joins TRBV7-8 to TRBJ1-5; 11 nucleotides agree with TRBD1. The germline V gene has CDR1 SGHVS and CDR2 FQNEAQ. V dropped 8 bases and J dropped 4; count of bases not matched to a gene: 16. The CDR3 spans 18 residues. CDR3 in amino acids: CASGRFGQGADINQPQHF. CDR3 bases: TGTGCCAGCGGACGATTTGGACAGGGGGCTGATATAAATCAGCCCCAGCATTTT.

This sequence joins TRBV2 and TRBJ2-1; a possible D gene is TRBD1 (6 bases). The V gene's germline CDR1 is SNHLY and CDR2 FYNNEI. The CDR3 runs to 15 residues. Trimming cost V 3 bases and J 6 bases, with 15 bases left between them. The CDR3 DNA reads TGTGCCAGCAGTGAGTGGGGGCAGGGGCGCAATGAGCAGTTCTTC. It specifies CASSEWGQGRNEQFF.

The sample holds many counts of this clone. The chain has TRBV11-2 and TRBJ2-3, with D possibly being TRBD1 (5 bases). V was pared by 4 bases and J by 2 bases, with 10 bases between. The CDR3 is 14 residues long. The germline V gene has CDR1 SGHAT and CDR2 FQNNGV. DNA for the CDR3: TGTGCCAGCAGCTCGACGACAGCCACAGATACGCAGTATTTT. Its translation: CASSSTTATDTQYF.

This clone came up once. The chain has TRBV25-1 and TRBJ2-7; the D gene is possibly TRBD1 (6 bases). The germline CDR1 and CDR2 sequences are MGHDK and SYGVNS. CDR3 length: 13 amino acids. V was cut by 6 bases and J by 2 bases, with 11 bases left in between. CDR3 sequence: CASRMTGAYEQYF. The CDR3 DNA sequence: TGTGCCAGCAGGATGACAGGAGCCTACGAGCAGTACTTC.

The chain's CDR3 is CASSFRLASGNTIYF. The CDR3 DNA sequence: TGTGCCAGCAGTTTCCGACTGGCCTCTGGAAACACCATATATTTT. The V and J genes are TRBV27 and TRBJ1-3, with D hard to call. Trimming removed 3 bases from V and 0 bases from J, with 9 bases in between. Germline CDR1 MNHEY, CDR2 SMNVEV (reference sequence). The CDR3 length is 15 residues.

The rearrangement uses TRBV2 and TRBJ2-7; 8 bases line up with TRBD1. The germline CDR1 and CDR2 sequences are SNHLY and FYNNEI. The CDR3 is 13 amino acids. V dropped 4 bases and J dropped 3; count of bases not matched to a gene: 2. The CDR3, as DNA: TGTGCCAGCAGTGGCGACAGGGGCTACGAGCAGTACTTC. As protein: CASSGDRGYEQYF.

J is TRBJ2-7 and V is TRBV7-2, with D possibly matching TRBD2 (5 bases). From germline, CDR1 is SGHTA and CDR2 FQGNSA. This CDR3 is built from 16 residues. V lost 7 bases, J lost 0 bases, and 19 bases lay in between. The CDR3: CASTLGVSGSSYEQYF. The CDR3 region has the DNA TGTGCCAGCACCCTAGGTGTTAGTGGGAGCTCCTACGAGCAGTACTTC.

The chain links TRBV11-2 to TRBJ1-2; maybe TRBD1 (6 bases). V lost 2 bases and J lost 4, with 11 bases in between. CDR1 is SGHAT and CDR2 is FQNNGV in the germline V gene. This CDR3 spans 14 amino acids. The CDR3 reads CASSLSSGAYGYTF. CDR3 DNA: TGTGCCAGCAGCTTAAGCTCAGGGGCCTATGGCTACACCTTC.

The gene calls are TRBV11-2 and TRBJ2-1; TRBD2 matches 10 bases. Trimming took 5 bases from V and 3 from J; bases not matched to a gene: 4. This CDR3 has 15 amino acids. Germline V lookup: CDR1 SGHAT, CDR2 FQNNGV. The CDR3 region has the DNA TGTGCCAGCAGCGCTATAGCGGGGGGCTACAATGAGCAGTTCTTC. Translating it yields CASSAIAGGYNEQFF.

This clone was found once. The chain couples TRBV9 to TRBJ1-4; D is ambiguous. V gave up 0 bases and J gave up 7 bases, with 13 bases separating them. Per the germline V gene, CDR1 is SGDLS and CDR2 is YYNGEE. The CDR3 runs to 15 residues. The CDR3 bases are TGTGCCAGCAGCGTAGGAGGGTCGATCGGTGAAAAACTGTTTTTT. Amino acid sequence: CASSVGGSIGEKLFF.

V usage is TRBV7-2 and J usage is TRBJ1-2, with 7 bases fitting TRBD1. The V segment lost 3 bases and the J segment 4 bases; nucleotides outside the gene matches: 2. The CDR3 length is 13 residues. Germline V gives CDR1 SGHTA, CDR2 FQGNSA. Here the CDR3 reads CASSFQGGYGYTF. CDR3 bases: TGTGCCAGCAGCTTCCAGGGGGGCTATGGCTACACCTTC.

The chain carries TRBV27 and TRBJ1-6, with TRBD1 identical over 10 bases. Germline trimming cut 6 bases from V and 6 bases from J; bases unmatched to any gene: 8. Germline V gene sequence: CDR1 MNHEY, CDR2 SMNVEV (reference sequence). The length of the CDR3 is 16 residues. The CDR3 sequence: CASSSPGQGLNSPLHF. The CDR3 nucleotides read TGTGCCAGCAGCTCTCCGGGACAGGGGCTTAATTCACCCCTCCACTTT.

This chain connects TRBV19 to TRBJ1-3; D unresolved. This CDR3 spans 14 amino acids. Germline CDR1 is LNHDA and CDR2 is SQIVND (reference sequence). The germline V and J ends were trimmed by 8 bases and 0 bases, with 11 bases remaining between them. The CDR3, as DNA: TGTGCCAGTGGCGGCTCCAACTCTGGAAACACCATATATTTT. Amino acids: CASGGSNSGNTIYF. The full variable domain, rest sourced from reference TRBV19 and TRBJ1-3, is DGGITQSPKYLFRKEGQNVTLSCEQNLNHDAMYWYRQDPGQGLRLIYYSQIVNDFQKGDIAEGYSVSREKKESFPLTVTSAQKNPTAFYLCASGGSNSGNTIYFGEGSWLTVV.

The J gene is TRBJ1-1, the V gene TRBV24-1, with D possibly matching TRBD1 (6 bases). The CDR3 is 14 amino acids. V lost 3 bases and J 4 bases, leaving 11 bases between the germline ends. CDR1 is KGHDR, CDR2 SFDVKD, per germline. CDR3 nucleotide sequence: TGTGCCACCAGTGATACTGACAGGATCACTGAAGCTTTCTTT. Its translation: CATSDTDRITEAFF.

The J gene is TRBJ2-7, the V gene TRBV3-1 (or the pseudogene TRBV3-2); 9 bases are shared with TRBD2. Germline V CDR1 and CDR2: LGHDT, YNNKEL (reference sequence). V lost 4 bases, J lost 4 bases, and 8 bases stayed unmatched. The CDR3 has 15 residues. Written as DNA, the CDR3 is TGTGCCAGCAGCCCATCTGGTAGCGGGAGTTACGAGCAGTACTTC. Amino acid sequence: CASSPSGSGSYEQYF.

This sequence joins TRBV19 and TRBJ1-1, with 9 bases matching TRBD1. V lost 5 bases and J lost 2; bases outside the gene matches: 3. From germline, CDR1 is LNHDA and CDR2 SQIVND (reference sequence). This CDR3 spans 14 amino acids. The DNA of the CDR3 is TGTGCCAGTAGTGTGGACAGGGGAAACACTGAAGCTTTCTTT. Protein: CASSVDRGNTEAFF.

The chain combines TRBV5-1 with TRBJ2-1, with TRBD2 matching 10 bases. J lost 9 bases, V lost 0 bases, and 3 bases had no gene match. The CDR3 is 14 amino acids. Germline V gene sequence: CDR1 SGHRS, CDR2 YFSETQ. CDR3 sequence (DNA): TGCGCCAGCAGCTTGGGAGCGGGAGGGTTTGAGCAGTTCTTC. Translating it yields CASSLGAGGFEQFF.